The 30 T cell receptor beta chains below all came from one sample that was sequenced in a study of blood T cell repertoires in COVID-19. The method was immunoSEQ multiplex PCR; TCRdb's version includes in-frame clones alone and lacks a portion of them. The sample holds 400,000 or so clones; around 87% are singletons and the top ten take 1.5% to 2%. Sequenced input: PBMCs or T cells enriched from blood (not recorded which). The receptor source for this set is a man aged 35 to 55 in a cohort exposed to, infected with or recovered from COVID-19 (not recorded which).

This chain connects TRBV7-2 to TRBJ1-5; D might be TRBD1 (6 bases). V was clipped by 2 bases and J by 9 bases, with 17 bases between them. The germline gives CDR1 SGHTA, CDR2 FQGNSA. CDR3 length: 15 amino acids. DNA for the CDR3: TGTGCCAGCAGCTTAACAGGGTCGGAGAGGGGGCCCCAGCATTTT. It translates to CASSLTGSERGPQHF.

The chain joins TRBV6-1 to TRBJ2-1, with TRBD2 matching 13 bases. The CDR3 covers 17 residues. V lost 4 bases and J lost 1; bases outside the gene matches: 4. CDR1 is MNHNS, CDR2 SASEGT, per germline. CDR3 in amino acids: CASSGTSGSISYNEQFF. CDR3 nucleotides: TGTGCCAGCAGTGGGACTAGCGGGAGTATATCCTACAATGAGCAGTTCTTC.

The chain couples TRBV30 to TRBJ2-2, with 7 bases matching TRBD2. Germline V gives CDR1 GTSNPN, CDR2 SVGIG (reference sequence). The V gene end was trimmed by 2 bases and the J gene end by 6 bases; junction bases not matched to a gene: 3. This CDR3 region has 13 residues. CDR3 residues: CAWSIGLAGELFF. As DNA, the CDR3 is TGTGCCTGGAGTATTGGACTAGCCGGGGAGCTGTTTTTT. The full variable domain, in which reference TRBV30 and TRBJ2-2 provide the parts outside the CDR3, is SQTIHQWPATLVQPVGSPLSLECTVEGTSNPNLYWYRQAAGRGLQLLFYSVGIGQISSEVPQNLSASRPQDRQFILSSKKLLLSDSGFYLCAWSIGLAGELFFGEGSRLTVL.

The chain has TRBV5-4 and TRBJ2-5, with D perhaps matching TRBD2 (5 bases). V lost 6 bases, J lost 1 base, and 13 bases lay in between. The CDR3 has 14 amino acids. Germline values: CDR1 SGHNT, CDR2 YYREEE (reference sequence). The CDR3 nucleotides are TGTGCCAGCACCAGAGGACTGGCCCAAGAGACCCAGTACTTC. Translating it yields CASTRGLAQETQYF.

The rearrangement joins TRBV18 to TRBJ2-7, with 7 bases identical to TRBD2. V lost 0 bases and J lost 5; bases outside the gene matches: 7. Germline V gene sequence: CDR1 KGHSH, CDR2 LQKENI. The CDR3 sequence is 15 residues long. In DNA form, the CDR3 reads TGTGCCAGCTCACCACCGGGACTAACCCAGAACGAGCAGTACTTC. Its translation is CASSPPGLTQNEQYF.

The CDR3 DNA is TGTGCCAGCAGCCACTGGGACAGTTACGAGCAGTACTTC. It specifies CASSHWDSYEQYF. The J gene is TRBJ2-7, the V gene TRBV3-1 (or the pseudogene TRBV3-2); TRBD1 matches 7 bases. The CDR3 consists of 13 residues. CDR1 and CDR2 (germline): LGHDT, YNNKEL (reference sequence). The V and J ends lost 3 bases and 4 bases, in that order; junction bases with no gene match: 3.

V gene TRBV18 combines with J gene TRBJ1-2; 9 bases fit TRBD1. The CDR3 has 16 residues. Germline assignment: CDR1 KGHSH and CDR2 LQKENI. The V gene end was trimmed by 2 bases and the J gene end by 4 bases; junction bases not matched to a gene: 8. The DNA for the CDR3 is TGTGCCAGCTCACCATCTTCAGGGACAGGGCCCTATGGCTACACCTTC. Translated, it gives CASSPSSGTGPYGYTF.

The J gene is TRBJ1-1, the V gene TRBV7-2, with 9 nucleotides matching TRBD1. CDR1 and CDR2 from the germline V gene are SGHTA and FQGNSA. The J segment lost 11 bases and the V segment lost 6 bases, leaving 7 bases of the junction unmatched. This CDR3 spans 12 amino acids. CDR3 bases: TGTGCCAGCAGGATAGACAGGGGGTTGGCTTTCTTT. This encodes CASRIDRGLAFF.

The chain recombines TRBV7-6 with TRBJ2-2; 9 nucleotides align to TRBD2. The germline CDR1 and CDR2 sequences are SGHVS and FNYEAQ. CDR3 size: 17 residues. The J segment lost 0 bases and the V segment lost 5 bases, leaving 7 bases of the junction unmatched. The CDR3 nucleotides read TGTGCCAGCAGCCGGGGGCTAGCGGGGACGAACACCGGGGAGCTGTTTTTT. Encoded protein: CASSRGLAGTNTGELFF.

In this sample, this clone turned up once. J is TRBJ1-2 and V is TRBV27; D possibly corresponds to TRBD1 (5 bases). Germline V lookup: CDR1 MNHEY, CDR2 SMNVEV (reference sequence). Trimming removed 5 bases at V and 1 base at J, with 8 bases between. The CDR3 has 13 amino acids. Written as DNA, the CDR3 is TGTGCCAGCAGTCTTGGACATAACTATGGCTACACCTTC. Encoded protein: CASSLGHNYGYTF.

The rearrangement joins TRBV2 to TRBJ1-5, with TRBD1 matching over 8 bases. Per germline, CDR1 SNHLY and CDR2 FYNNEI. V was pared by 6 bases and J by 5 bases, with 6 bases of the junction left unmatched. CDR3 length: 14 amino acids. This CDR3 reads CASRQGGSYQPQHF. For the CDR3, the DNA is TGTGCCAGCAGACAGGGGGGTTCCTATCAGCCCCAGCATTTT. Full variable domain (outside the CDR3, taken from reference TRBV2 and TRBJ1-5): EPEVTQTPSHQVTQMGQEVILRCVPISNHLYFYWYRQILGQKVEFLVSFYNNEISEKSEIFDDQFSVERPDGSNFTLKIRSTKLEDSAMYFCASRQGGSYQPQHFGDGTRLSIL.

The V call is TRBV27, the J call TRBJ1-1; no firm D call. The CDR3 is made up of 12 amino acids. Germline CDR1 and CDR2: MNHEY and SMNVEV (reference sequence). The V and J ends lost 7 bases and 0 bases respectively, with 6 bases between them. For the CDR3, the DNA is TGTGCCAGCACCGGGGTGAACACTGAAGCTTTCTTT. It is translated as CASTGVNTEAFF.

V usage is TRBV2 and J usage is TRBJ1-2; D call uncertain. Germline assignment: CDR1 SNHLY and CDR2 FYNNEI. This CDR3 is built from 11 residues. Trimming took off 6 bases at V and 5 bases at J, with 7 bases between the two ends. As DNA, the CDR3 is TGTGCCAGCAGGACGCGGTATGGCTACACCTTC. Translated, it gives CASRTRYGYTF.

This chain joins TRBV27 and TRBJ1-2, with TRBD1 matching 8 bases. CDR3 length: 14 amino acids. In germline, CDR1 is MNHEY, CDR2 SMNVEV (reference sequence). The junction had 6 bases not matched to a gene; V was cut back by 0 bases and J by 9 bases. The CDR3 region has the DNA TGTGCCAGCAGTTTATCCCTACAGGGGGGGCGCTACACCTTC. Its protein is CASSLSLQGGRYTF.

The chain couples TRBV19 to TRBJ1-2; 8 bases map to TRBD1. V lost 5 bases and J lost 8; bases outside the gene matches: 10. This CDR3 spans 14 amino acids. Germline values: CDR1 LNHDA, CDR2 SQIVND (reference sequence). CDR3 residues: CASSHIGTGYGYTF. CDR3 in DNA: TGTGCCAGTAGTCATATCGGGACAGGTTACGGCTACACCTTC.

This clone was seen only once. The rearrangement links TRBV7-9 to TRBJ1-1; D is unclear. This CDR3 has 14 residues. V lost 2 bases, J lost 0 bases, and 7 bases lay in between. Looked up from germline, CDR1 is SEHNR and CDR2 is FQNEAQ (reference sequence). This CDR3 is CASSLIPMNTEAFF. The CDR3 DNA follows: TGTGCCAGCAGCTTAATCCCCATGAACACTGAAGCTTTCTTT. The complete variable domain, with remaining parts taken from reference TRBV7-9 and TRBJ1-1, reads DTGVSQNPRHKITKRGQNVTFRCDPISEHNRLYWYRQTLGQGPEFLTYFQNEAQLEKSRLLSDRFSAERPKGSFSTLEIQRTEQGDSAMYLCASSLIPMNTEAFFGQGTRLTVV.

V and J are TRBV25-1 and TRBJ2-1; no firm D call. The V gene's germline CDR1 is MGHDK and CDR2 SYGVNS. V was cut by 4 bases and J by 5 bases, with 12 bases left in between. This CDR3 has 14 residues. The CDR3 bases are TGTGCCAGCAGTGCGCTAGTTTCGAACAATGAGCAGTTCTTC. This gives the protein CASSALVSNNEQFF.

J is TRBJ2-7 and V is TRBV20-1, with unresolved D. Germline V gene lookup returns CDR1 DFQATT and CDR2 SNEGSKA (reference sequence). The CDR3 is 12 residues long. V was cut by 3 bases and J by 4 bases, with 10 bases left in between. The CDR3 bases are TGCAGTGCTAGTAATTCCAATTACGAGCAGTACTTC. Encoded protein: CSASNSNYEQYF.

This chain connects TRBV18 to TRBJ1-2; tentative D call: TRBD1 (5 bases). The CDR3 is made up of 13 amino acids. Germline V gene lookup returns CDR1 KGHSH and CDR2 LQKENI. V lost 3 bases and J lost 4, with 9 bases in between. The CDR3 DNA follows: TGTGCCAGCTCACCGGACACCGCCTATGGCTACACCTTC. Residues: CASSPDTAYGYTF.

The chain has TRBV2 and TRBJ2-5, with D tentatively TRBD2 (5 bases). Per the germline V gene, CDR1 is SNHLY and CDR2 is FYNNEI. Trimming removed 2 bases at V and 8 bases at J, with 12 bases between. The CDR3 is made up of 13 amino acids. DNA for the CDR3: TGTGCCAGCAGTGAAATGGGAGATTTAACCCAGTACTTC. It encodes CASSEMGDLTQYF.

Concerning this clone itself: The same CDR3 can be traced to other DNA sequences in this sample. J is TRBJ2-3 and V is TRBV7-2; the match to TRBD2 covers 8 bases. Germline values: CDR1 SGHTA, CDR2 FQGNSA. V shed 6 bases and J 5 bases; nucleotides not matched to a gene: 10. The CDR3 has 15 residues. CDR3 DNA: TGTGCCAGCAGTTTGGTAGCGGGGTCCGGAGATACGCAGTATTTT. This sequence encodes CASSLVAGSGDTQYF.

The V and J genes are TRBV6-5 and TRBJ1-2; no reliable D call. CDR1 is MNHEY, CDR2 SVGAGI, per germline. Trimming left V 3 bases short and J 4 bases short, with 15 bases between. The CDR3 is 15 amino acids. This chain's CDR3 is CASSYSKGAFYGYTF. The CDR3 DNA is TGTGCCAGCAGTTATTCTAAAGGAGCATTCTATGGCTACACCTTC.

The chain couples TRBV24-1 to TRBJ2-5, with D hard to call. This CDR3 is built from 14 residues. The V end was cut by 0 bases, the J end by 4 bases, with 8 bases between. Germline CDR1 KGHDR, CDR2 SFDVKD. Here the CDR3 DNA reads TGTGCCACCAGTGATTTGCTAGGAACAGAGACCCAGTACTTC. Translating gives CATSDLLGTETQYF.

This sequence joins TRBV7-9 and TRBJ1-1, with 9 positions matching TRBD1. Trimming cost V 5 bases and J 4 bases; bases outside gene matches: 5. The CDR3 is made up of 14 amino acids. Germline CDR1 is SEHNR and CDR2 is FQNEAQ (reference sequence). The CDR3 DNA is TGTGCCAGCAGCCGAGACAGGGGGTTCACTGAAGCTTTCTTT. It translates to CASSRDRGFTEAFF.

The chain carries TRBV5-1 and TRBJ2-2, with D perhaps matching TRBD2 (6 bases). Trimming removed 7 bases from V and 0 bases from J, with 13 bases in between. The CDR3 runs 15 residues. Per the germline V gene, CDR1 is SGHRS and CDR2 is YFSETQ. The CDR3 DNA reads TGCGCCAGCCGAAGGGACTCCGCGAACACCGGGGAGCTGTTTTTT. This sequence encodes CASRRDSANTGELFF.

This chain links TRBV27 with TRBJ2-3; maybe TRBD1 (5 bases). The V gene's germline CDR1 is MNHEY and CDR2 SMNVEV (reference sequence). V lost 4 bases and J 6 bases, leaving 17 bases between the germline ends. The CDR3 sequence is 15 residues long. CDR3 protein: CASSSPGQISDTQYF. The CDR3 nucleotides are TGTGCCAGCAGTTCCCCAGGGCAGATCTCGGATACGCAGTATTTT.

This clone occurred once. This chain joins TRBV7-3 and TRBJ2-1; TRBD2 matches at 12 bases. J gave up 6 bases and V 5 bases, and 11 bases lay outside the gene matches. The length of the CDR3 is 17 residues. Germline lookup yields CDR1 SGHTA and CDR2 FQGTGA. DNA for the CDR3: TGTGCCAGCAGCGGTCCGACCGGGACTAGCGGGCCCAATGAGCAGTTCTTC. Residues: CASSGPTGTSGPNEQFF.

J is TRBJ2-7 and V is TRBV5-1; 8 nucleotides match TRBD1. The J segment lost 0 bases and the V segment lost 4 bases, leaving 6 bases of the junction unmatched. The germline CDR1 and CDR2 sequences are SGHRS and YFSETQ. The length of the CDR3 is 15 residues. CDR3 sequence reads: CASSTGQVLSYEQYF. CDR3 DNA: TGCGCCAGCAGCACGGGACAGGTCCTCTCCTACGAGCAGTACTTC. Complete variable domain (other parts from reference TRBV5-1 and TRBJ2-7): KAGVTQTPRYLIKTRGQQVTLSCSPISGHRSVSWYQQTPGQGLQFLFEYFSETQRNKGNFPGRFSGRQFSNSRSEMNVSTLELGDSALYLCASSTGQVLSYEQYFGPGTRLTVT.

Written as DNA, the CDR3 is TGTGCCAGCGGTAGCCAGCCCCAGCATTTT. Protein sequence: CASGSQPQHF. The chain uses TRBV27 and TRBJ1-5; no firm D call. This CDR3 is built from 10 residues. Trimming left V 8 bases short and J 7 bases short, with 6 bases between. Germline V gene lookup returns CDR1 MNHEY and CDR2 SMNVEV (reference sequence).

J is TRBJ1-4 and V is TRBV5-6; a weak D match, TRBD1 (5 bases). Germline lookup yields CDR1 SGHDT and CDR2 YYEEEE. Trimming cost V 1 base and J 7 bases, with 11 bases left between them. The CDR3 runs to 14 residues. Here the CDR3 DNA reads TGTGCCAGCAGCTTGAGGGGCTTGGGTGAAAAACTGTTTTTT. It encodes CASSLRGLGEKLFF.